A single TCR beta chain is shown here with its context. Its antigen is as yet unknown. Sequencing was performed with immunoSEQ multiplex PCR; in TCRdb, only in-frame clones are kept and a portion is missing. The sample has over 25,000 clones; 65% to 90% are singletons. This specimen belongs to a study of OX40 agonist ivuxolimab in advanced cancers. Study summary: Ivuxolimab doses were 0.01, 0.1, 0.3, 1.5, 3 or 10 mg/kg every 2 weeks. General study findings and limits: At doses 0.1 to 3.0 mg/kg, CD4+ and CD8+ clones expanded.

This receptor was identified in an adult with an advanced solid tumor such as melanoma, head and neck, liver or kidney cancer. The input for sequencing was CD4+ or CD8+ T cells sorted from blood, taken in a trial of the OX40 agonist ivuxolimab.

The CDR3 here is CASSQASWTGVNYGYTF. CDR3 DNA: TGCGCCAGCAGCCAAGCCTCGTGGACAGGGGTTAACTATGGCTACACCTTC. The chain joins TRBV4-1 to TRBJ1-2; 9 bases map to TRBD1. There are 17 residues in the CDR3. The V segment lost 1 base and the J segment 1 base; nucleotides outside the gene matches: 7. In germline, CDR1 is MGHRA, CDR2 YSYEKL.